This T cell receptor (beta chain) emerged from a study of control samples from healthy donors and cancer patients. TCRdb's copy holds only in-frame clones and misses some; the assay was immunoSEQ multiplex PCR. The sample shows more than 110,000 clones, 80% to 95% of them seen only once. The CDR3 covers 16 residues. V was clipped by 5 bases and J by 1 base; unmatched bases: 7. In germline, CDR1 is SGHTA, CDR2 FQGNSA. The rearrangement uses TRBV7-2 and TRBJ1-1; 10 nucleotides agree with TRBD1. This TCR came from a man aged 25 to 40 in good health. Sequenced material: blood. The DNA for the CDR3 is TGTGCCAGCAGCATCGACAGGGGGCGCGGGAACACTGAAGCTTTCTTT. It codes for CASSIDRGRGNTEAFF.